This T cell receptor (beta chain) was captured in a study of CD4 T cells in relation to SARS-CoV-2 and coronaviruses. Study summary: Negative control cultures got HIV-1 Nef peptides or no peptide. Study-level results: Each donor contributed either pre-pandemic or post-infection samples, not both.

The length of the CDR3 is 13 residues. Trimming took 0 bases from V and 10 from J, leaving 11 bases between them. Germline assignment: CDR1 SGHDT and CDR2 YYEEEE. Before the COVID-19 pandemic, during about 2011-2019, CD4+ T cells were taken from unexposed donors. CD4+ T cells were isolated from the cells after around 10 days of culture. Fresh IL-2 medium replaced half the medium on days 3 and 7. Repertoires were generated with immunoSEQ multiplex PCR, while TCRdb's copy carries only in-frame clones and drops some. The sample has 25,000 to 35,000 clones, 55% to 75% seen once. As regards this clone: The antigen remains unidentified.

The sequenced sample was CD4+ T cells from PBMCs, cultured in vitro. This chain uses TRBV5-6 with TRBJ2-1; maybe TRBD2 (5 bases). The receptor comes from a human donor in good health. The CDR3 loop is CASSLAGIGEQFF. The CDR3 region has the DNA TGTGCCAGCAGCTTGGCCGGGATCGGAGAGCAGTTCTTC.